This TCR beta chain was obtained from a study of blood T cell repertoires in COVID-19. About the study: COVID-19 samples from acute and convalescent phases originated in the United States, Italy and Spain.

In its sample, this clone was seen a few times. This CDR3 comprises 11 residues. V gave up 4 bases and J gave up 7 bases, with 10 bases separating them. Germline assignment: CDR1 DFQATT and CDR2 SNEGSKA (reference sequence). In the authors' workflow: Amplifying reference gene primers gave estimates of nucleated cell counts. Here immunoSEQ multiplex PCR was the method, and the copy in TCRdb shows in-frame clones only, minus some. V and J calls and clone size are those listed in that table; D and trimming were worked out from the DNA. The sample contains approximately 45,000 clones, around 86% of which appear only once.

The clonotype originates from a man in his forties or fifties with active COVID-19. This sequence joins TRBV20-1 and TRBJ1-2; unclear D gene. The sequenced material came from peripheral blood. The CDR3 loop is CSATQYRGYTF. CDR3 sequence (DNA): TGCAGTGCTACGCAGTATCGTGGCTACACCTTC.